This T cell receptor (beta chain) is from a study of blood T cell repertoires in COVID-19. Looking at the study overall: PBMCs, B-cell-depleted T cells, or T cells provided the cDNA or gDNA that made up the material.

Method: immunoSEQ multiplex PCR; TCRdb's copy keeps in-frame clones and lacks some. The sample contains fewer than 350,000 clones, roughly nine tenths of which appear only once. The sequenced sample was peripheral blood. The sequence derives from a woman aged 25 to 39 with COVID-19, enrolled during active disease.

CDR3 in DNA: TGTGCCAGCAGCATAGGACTAGCGGAACAAGAGACCCAGTACTTC. It specifies CASSIGLAEQETQYF. The chain has TRBV7-9 and TRBJ2-5; 10 bases match TRBD2. CDR1 SEHNR and CDR2 FQNEAQ come from the germline V gene (reference sequence). The CDR3 runs to 15 residues. V dropped 5 bases and J dropped 2; count of bases not matched to a gene: 5.